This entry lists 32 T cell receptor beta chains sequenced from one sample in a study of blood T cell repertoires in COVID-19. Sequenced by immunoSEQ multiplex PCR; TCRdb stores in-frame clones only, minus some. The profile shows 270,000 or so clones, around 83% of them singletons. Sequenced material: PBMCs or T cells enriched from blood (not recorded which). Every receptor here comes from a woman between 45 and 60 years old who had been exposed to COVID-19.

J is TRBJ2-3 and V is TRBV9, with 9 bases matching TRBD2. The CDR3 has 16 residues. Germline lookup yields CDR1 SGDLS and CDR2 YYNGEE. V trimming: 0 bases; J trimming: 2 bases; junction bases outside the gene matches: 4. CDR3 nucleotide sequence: TGTGCCAGCAGCGTAGCTTCTAGCGGGGCCACAGATACGCAGTATTTT. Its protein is CASSVASSGATDTQYF.

The CDR3 DNA reads TGTGCCAGCAGCGTCCTGGGAGGGGCCGAGCAGTACTTC. It yields the protein CASSVLGGAEQYF. The genes are TRBV2 and TRBJ2-7; 7 bases fit TRBD2. The V and J ends lost 6 bases and 6 bases, in that order; junction bases with no gene match: 8. The germline gives CDR1 SNHLY, CDR2 FYNNEI. This CDR3 has 13 residues. Filled out from reference TRBV2 and TRBJ2-7, the complete variable domain reads EPEVTQTPSHQVTQMGQEVILRCVPISNHLYFYWYRQILGQKVEFLVSFYNNEISEKSEIFDDQFSVERPDGSNFTLKIRSTKLEDSAMYFCASSVLGGAEQYFGPGTRLTVT.

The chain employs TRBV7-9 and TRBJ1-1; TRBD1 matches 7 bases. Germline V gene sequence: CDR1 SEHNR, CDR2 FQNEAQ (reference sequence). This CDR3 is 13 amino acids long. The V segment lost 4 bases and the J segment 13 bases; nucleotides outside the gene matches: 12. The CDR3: CASSWRSTGLLFF. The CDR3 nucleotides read TGTGCCAGCAGCTGGAGATCGACAGGGCTTCTTTTCTTT.

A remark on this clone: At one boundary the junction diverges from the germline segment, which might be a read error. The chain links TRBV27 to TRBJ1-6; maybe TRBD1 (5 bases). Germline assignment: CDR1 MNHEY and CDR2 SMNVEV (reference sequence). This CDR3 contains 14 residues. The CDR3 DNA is TGTGCCAGCAGTTTAGGGGGGGATAATCCACCCCTCCACTTT. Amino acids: CASSLGGDNPPLHF.

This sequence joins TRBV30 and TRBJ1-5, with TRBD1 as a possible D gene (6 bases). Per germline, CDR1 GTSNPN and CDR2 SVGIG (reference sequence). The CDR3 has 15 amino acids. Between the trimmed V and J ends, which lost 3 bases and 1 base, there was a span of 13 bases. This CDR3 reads CAWRQGRGSNQPQHF. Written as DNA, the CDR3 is TGTGCCTGGAGACAGGGAAGAGGAAGCAATCAGCCCCAGCATTTT.

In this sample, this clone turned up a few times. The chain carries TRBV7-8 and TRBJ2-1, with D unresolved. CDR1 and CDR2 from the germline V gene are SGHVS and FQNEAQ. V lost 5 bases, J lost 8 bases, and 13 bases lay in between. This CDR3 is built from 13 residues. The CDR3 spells CASSPIVLDEQFF. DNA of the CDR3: TGTGCCAGCAGCCCCATAGTACTCGATGAGCAGTTCTTC.

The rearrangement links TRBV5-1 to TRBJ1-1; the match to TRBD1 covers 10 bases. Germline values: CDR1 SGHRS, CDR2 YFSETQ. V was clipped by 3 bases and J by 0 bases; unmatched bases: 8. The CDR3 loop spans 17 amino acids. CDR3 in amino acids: CASSSPRTGGLNTEAFF. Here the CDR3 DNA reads TGCGCCAGCAGCTCACCTCGGACAGGGGGTTTGAACACTGAAGCTTTCTTT. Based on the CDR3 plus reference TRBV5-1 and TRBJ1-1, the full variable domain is KAGVTQTPRYLIKTRGQQVTLSCSPISGHRSVSWYQQTPGQGLQFLFEYFSETQRNKGNFPGRFSGRQFSNSRSEMNVSTLELGDSALYLCASSSPRTGGLNTEAFFGQGTRLTVV.

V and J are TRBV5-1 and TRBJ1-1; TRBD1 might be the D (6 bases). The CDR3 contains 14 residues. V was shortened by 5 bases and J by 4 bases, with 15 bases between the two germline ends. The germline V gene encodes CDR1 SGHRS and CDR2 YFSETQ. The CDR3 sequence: CASSHTGLGTEAFF. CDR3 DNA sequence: TGCGCCAGCAGTCATACAGGGTTGGGCACTGAAGCTTTCTTT.

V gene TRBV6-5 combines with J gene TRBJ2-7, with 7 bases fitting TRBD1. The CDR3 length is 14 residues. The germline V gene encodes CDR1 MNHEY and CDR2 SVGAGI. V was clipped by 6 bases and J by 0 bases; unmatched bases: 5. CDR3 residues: CASSATGSSYEQYF. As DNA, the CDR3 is TGTGCCAGCAGCGCGACAGGGAGCTCCTACGAGCAGTACTTC.

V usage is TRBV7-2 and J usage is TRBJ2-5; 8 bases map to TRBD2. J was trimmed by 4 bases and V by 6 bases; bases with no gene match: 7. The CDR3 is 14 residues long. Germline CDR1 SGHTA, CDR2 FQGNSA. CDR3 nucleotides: TGTGCCAGCAGACCGGGGGGGGCGAGAGAGACCCAGTACTTC. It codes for CASRPGGARETQYF.

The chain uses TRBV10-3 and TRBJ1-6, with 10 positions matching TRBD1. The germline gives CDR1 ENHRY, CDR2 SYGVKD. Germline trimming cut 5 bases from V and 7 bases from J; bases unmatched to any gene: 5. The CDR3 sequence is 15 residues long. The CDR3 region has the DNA TGTGCCATCAGTCCCGAGACAGGGGGCAATTCACCCCTCCACTTT. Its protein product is CAISPETGGNSPLHF.

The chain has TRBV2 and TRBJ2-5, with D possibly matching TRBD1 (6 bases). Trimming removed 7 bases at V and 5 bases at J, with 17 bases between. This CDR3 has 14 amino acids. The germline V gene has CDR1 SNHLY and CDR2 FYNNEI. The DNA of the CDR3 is TGTGCCAGCAACCCAAATTCAGGGGTCGAGACCCAGTACTTC. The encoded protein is CASNPNSGVETQYF. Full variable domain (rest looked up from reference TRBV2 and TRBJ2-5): EPEVTQTPSHQVTQMGQEVILRCVPISNHLYFYWYRQILGQKVEFLVSFYNNEISEKSEIFDDQFSVERPDGSNFTLKIRSTKLEDSAMYFCASNPNSGVETQYFGPGTRLLVL.

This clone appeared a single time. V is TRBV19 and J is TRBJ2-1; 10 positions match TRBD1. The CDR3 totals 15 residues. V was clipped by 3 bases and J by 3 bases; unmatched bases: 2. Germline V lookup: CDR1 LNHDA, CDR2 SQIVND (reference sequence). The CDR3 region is CASSMGDRGYNEQFF. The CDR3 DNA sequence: TGTGCCAGTAGTATGGGGGACAGGGGCTACAATGAGCAGTTCTTC.

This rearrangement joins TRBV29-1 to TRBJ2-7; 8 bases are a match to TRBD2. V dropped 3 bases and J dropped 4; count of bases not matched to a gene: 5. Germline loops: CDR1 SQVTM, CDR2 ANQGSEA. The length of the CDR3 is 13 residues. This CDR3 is CSVDERGTYEQYF. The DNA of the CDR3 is TGCAGCGTTGACGAGCGGGGGACTTACGAGCAGTACTTC.

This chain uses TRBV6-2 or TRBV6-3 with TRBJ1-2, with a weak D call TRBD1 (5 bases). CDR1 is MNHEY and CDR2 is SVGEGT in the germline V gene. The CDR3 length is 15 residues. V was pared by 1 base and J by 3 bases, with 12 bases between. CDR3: CASSYYSGGDYGYTF. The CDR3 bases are TGTGCCAGCAGTTACTACTCGGGGGGAGACTATGGCTACACCTTC.

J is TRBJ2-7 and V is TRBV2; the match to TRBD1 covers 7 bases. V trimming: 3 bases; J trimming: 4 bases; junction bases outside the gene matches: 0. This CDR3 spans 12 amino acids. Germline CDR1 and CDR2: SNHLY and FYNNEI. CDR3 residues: CASSDRGYEQYF. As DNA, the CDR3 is TGTGCCAGCAGTGACAGGGGGTACGAGCAGTACTTC.

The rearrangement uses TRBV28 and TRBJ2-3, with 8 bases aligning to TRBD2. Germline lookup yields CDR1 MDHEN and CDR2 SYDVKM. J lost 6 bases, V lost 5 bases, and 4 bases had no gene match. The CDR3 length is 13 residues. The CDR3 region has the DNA TGTGCCAGCAGTGGGACTAGTGTGGATACGCAGTATTTT. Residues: CASSGTSVDTQYF.

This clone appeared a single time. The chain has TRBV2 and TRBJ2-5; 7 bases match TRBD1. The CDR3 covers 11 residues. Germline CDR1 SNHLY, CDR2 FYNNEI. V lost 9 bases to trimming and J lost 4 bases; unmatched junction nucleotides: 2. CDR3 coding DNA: TGTGCCAGAGGGGGCGGAGAGACCCAGTACTTC. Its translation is CARGGGETQYF.

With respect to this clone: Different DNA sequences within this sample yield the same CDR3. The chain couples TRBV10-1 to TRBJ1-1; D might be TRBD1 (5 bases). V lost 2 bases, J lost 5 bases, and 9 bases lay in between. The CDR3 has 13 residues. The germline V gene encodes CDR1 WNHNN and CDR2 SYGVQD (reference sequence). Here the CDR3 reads CASSEGGKTEAFF. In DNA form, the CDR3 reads TGCGCCAGCAGTGAGGGGGGGAAGACTGAAGCTTTCTTT.

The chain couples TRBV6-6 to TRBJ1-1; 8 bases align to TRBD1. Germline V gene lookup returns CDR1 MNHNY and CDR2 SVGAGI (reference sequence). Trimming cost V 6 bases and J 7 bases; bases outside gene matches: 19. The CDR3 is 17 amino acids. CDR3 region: CASRRRQGTLLRVEAFF. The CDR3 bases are TGTGCCAGCAGGCGAAGACAGGGGACTCTTCTCCGGGTTGAAGCTTTCTTT.

CDR3 coding DNA: TGTGCCAGCTCACCACCGGGACAGGGGGCGTATGGCTACACCTTC. The encoded protein is CASSPPGQGAYGYTF. The chain uses TRBV18 and TRBJ1-2, with TRBD1 matching 12 bases. The CDR3 runs to 15 residues. The J segment lost 5 bases and the V segment lost 0 bases, leaving 1 base of the junction unmatched. The germline CDR1 and CDR2 sequences are KGHSH and LQKENI.

The CDR3 coding sequence is TGTGCCAGCAGCGCCTCGGGACAGCCGAACACTGAAGCTTTCTTT. This sequence encodes CASSASGQPNTEAFF. The V gene is TRBV9, the J gene TRBJ1-1; TRBD1 matches 7 bases. V shed 3 bases, J shed 1 base, and the junction held 6 bases outside the gene matches. This CDR3 has 15 amino acids. Germline CDR1 is SGDLS and CDR2 is YYNGEE.

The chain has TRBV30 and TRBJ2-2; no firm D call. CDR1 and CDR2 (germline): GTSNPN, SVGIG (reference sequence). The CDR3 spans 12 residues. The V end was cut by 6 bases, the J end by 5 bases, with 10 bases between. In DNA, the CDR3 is TGTGCCTGTTCTCGACTGACCGGGGAGCTGTTTTTT. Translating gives CACSRLTGELFF. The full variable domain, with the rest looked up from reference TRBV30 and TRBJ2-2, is SQTIHQWPATLVQPVGSPLSLECTVEGTSNPNLYWYRQAAGRGLQLLFYSVGIGQISSEVPQNLSASRPQDRQFILSSKKLLLSDSGFYLCACSRLTGELFFGEGSRLTVL.

The CDR3 here is CASSPGPGELFF. Here the CDR3 DNA reads TGTGCCAGCTCACCGGGGCCCGGGGAGCTGTTTTTT. This chain links TRBV18 with TRBJ2-2; D is perhaps TRBD1 (5 bases). V was clipped by 3 bases and J by 6 bases, with 5 bases between them. CDR3 length: 12 amino acids. Germline values: CDR1 KGHSH, CDR2 LQKENI.

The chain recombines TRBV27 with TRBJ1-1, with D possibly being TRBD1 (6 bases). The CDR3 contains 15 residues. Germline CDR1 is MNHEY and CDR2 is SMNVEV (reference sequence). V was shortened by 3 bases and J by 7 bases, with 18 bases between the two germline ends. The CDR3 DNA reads TGTGCCAGCAGTTTGAACAGGGAGGGACCCTATGAAGCTTTCTTT. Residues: CASSLNREGPYEAFF.

CDR3 sequence: CASSGRGFTEAFF. DNA of the CDR3: TGTGCCAGCAGCGGGCGGGGGTTTACTGAAGCTTTCTTT. V and J are TRBV5-6 and TRBJ1-1, with D tentatively TRBD1 (5 bases). The V end lost 4 bases, the J end lost 5 bases, and 12 bases lay between the germline ends. CDR3 length: 13 amino acids. The V gene's germline CDR1 is SGHDT and CDR2 YYEEEE.

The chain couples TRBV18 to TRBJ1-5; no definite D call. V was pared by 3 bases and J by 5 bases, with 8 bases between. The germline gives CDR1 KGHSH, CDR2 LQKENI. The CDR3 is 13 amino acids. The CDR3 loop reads CASSPTNDQPQHF. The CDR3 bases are TGTGCCAGCTCACCGACAAACGATCAGCCCCAGCATTTT.

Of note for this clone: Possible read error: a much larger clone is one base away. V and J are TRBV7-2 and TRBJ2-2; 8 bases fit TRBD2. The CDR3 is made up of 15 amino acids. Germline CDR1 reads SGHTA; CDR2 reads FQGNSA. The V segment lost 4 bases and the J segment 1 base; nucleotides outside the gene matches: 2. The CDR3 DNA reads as TGTGCCAGCAGCTCGGGACTAGGGAACACCGGGGAGCTGTTTTTT. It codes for CASSSGLGNTGELFF. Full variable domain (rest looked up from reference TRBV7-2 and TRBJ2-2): GAGVSQSPSNKVTEKGKDVELRCDPISGHTALYWYRQSLGQGLEFLIYFQGNSAPDKSGLPSDRFSAERTGGSVSTLTIQRTQQEDSAVYLCASSSGLGNTGELFFGEGSRLTVL.

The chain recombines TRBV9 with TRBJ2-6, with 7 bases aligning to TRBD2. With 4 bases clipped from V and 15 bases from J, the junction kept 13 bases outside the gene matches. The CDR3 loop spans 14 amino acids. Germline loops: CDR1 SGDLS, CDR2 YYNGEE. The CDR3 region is CASSPSPGGGDLTF. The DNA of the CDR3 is TGTGCCAGCAGCCCGTCACCGGGGGGAGGGGACCTGACTTTC.

The CDR3 loop is CASSLARLATDTGANVLTF. The CDR3 region has the DNA TGCGCCAGCAGCTTGGCCCGTTTGGCGACGGACACTGGGGCCAACGTCCTGACTTTC. The chain joins TRBV5-1 to TRBJ2-6, with D tentatively TRBD1 (5 bases). V dropped 0 bases and J dropped 2 bases, with 18 bases sitting between them. CDR1 and CDR2 (germline): SGHRS, YFSETQ. This CDR3 contains 19 residues.

The CDR3: CASSPGLAAYNEQFF. In nucleotides, the CDR3 is TGTGCCAGCAGTCCTGGACTAGCTGCGTACAATGAGCAGTTCTTC. This sequence joins TRBV2 and TRBJ2-1, with 8 bases lining up with TRBD2. Germline trimming cut 5 bases from V and 4 bases from J; bases unmatched to any gene: 7. Germline-derived CDR1 and CDR2 are SNHLY and FYNNEI. CDR3 length: 15 residues.

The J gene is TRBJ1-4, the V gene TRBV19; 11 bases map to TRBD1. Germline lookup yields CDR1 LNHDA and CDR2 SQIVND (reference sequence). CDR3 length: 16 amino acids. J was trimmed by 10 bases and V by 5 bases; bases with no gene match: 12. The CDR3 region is CASSRFTRDRGAKLFF. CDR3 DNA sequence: TGTGCCAGTAGTCGCTTTACGAGGGACAGGGGGGCAAAACTGTTTTTT. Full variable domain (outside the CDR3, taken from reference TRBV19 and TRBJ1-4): DGGITQSPKYLFRKEGQNVTLSCEQNLNHDAMYWYRQDPGQGLRLIYYSQIVNDFQKGDIAEGYSVSREKKESFPLTVTSAQKNPTAFYLCASSRFTRDRGAKLFFGSGTQLSVL.